There are many counts of the clone carrying this T cell receptor (beta chain). Its target is not known. Libraries of bulk TCR were made by previously described methods (with listed TCR primers). TCRdb ran MiXCR on the PCR reads and lists one entry per CDR3 protein. The sample has approximately 670,000 distinct CDR3 sequences; just under 20% are singletons. Germline CDR1 is SGHNT and CDR2 is YYREEE (reference sequence). The CDR3 is made up of 15 amino acids. Trimming shortened V by 1 base and J by 5 bases, and 16 bases separated the two germline ends. The data are from a study of molecular identifiers for immune sequencing clone quantification. Study-level background: Four portions were sequenced after RNA from around 20,000 or 99,000 naive CD8 cells was split five ways in replicates.

Findings of the study overall: The share of molecules held by clones above 20 RNA copies was over 99% in effector cells and under 1% in naive cells.

Sorting selected naive CD8 T cells with a CD8+CD4-CCR7+CD45RA+ phenotype. This receptor was taken from a human donor in good health. Some libraries in this study had Jurkat cell RNA spiked in. The chain carries TRBV5-4 and TRBJ2-7; perhaps D is TRBD1 or TRBD2 (5 bases each). The material sequenced was naive CD8+ T cells from blood, with Jurkat cell RNA spiked in. Subset denoted: FACS-sorted CD8+CD4-CCR7+CD45RA+ naive T cells. The CDR3 region is CASSLRGGRTDEQYF. The CDR3 nucleotides are TGTGCCAGCAGCTTGCGGGGCGGTCGGACCGACGAGCAGTACTTC.